The 3 T cell receptor beta chains below come from one sample, sequenced in a study of T cells after posttransplantation cyclophosphamide. Data came from immunoSEQ multiplex PCR; TCRdb stores just in-frame clones and leaves some out. There are about 24,000 clones in the sample, none observed a single time. Sequencing was carried out using PBMCs. Receptors originate from a woman aged 60-70 years in good health, CMV-negative, and a related stem cell transplant donor.

This clone was found many times. J is TRBJ2-1 and V is TRBV5-1; the match to TRBD1 covers 9 bases. Germline CDR1 SGHRS, CDR2 YFSETQ. V trimming: 0 bases; J trimming: 8 bases; junction bases outside the gene matches: 9. The length of the CDR3 is 16 residues. The CDR3 sequence: CASSLAAGQGFYEQFF. The DNA for the CDR3 is TGCGCCAGCAGCTTGGCCGCGGGACAGGGTTTTTATGAGCAGTTCTTC.

Ten or more counts support this clone. The rearrangement uses TRBV5-1 and TRBJ2-1; a weak D match, TRBD2 (7 bases). CDR3 length: 16 residues. In germline, CDR1 is SGHRS, CDR2 YFSETQ. Trimming cost V 4 bases and J 4 bases, with 18 bases left between them. The CDR3 nucleotides read TGCGCCAGCAGCCCAATGAGGCGGGGGCCTTACAATGAGCAGTTCTTC. Its translation: CASSPMRRGPYNEQFF.

There are a few counts of this clone. The J gene is TRBJ2-5, the V gene TRBV5-6, with 13 bases aligning to TRBD2. The germline V gene has CDR1 SGHDT and CDR2 YYEEEE. V gave up 3 bases and J gave up 2 bases; unmatched junction bases: 1. This CDR3 spans 15 amino acids. CDR3 in amino acids: CASSSTSGGQETQYF. For the CDR3, the DNA is TGTGCCAGCAGCTCGACTAGCGGGGGGCAAGAGACCCAGTACTTC.